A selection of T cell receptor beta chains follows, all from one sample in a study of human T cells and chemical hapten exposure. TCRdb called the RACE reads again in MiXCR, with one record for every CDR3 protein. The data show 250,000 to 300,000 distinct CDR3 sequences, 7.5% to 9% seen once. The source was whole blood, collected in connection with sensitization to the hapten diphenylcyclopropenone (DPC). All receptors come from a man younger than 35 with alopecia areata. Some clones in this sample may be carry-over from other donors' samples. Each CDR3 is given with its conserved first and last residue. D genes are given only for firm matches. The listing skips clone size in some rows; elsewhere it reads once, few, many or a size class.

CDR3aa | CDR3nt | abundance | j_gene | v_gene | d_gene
CASTPWRGPGGELFF | TGTGCCAGCACCCCCTGGCGGGGGCCCGGCGGGGAGCTGTTTTTT | . | TRBJ2-2 | TRBV12-3/TRBV12-4 | .
CASSVELGGSYEQYF | TGTGCCAGCAGCGTAGAATTGGGGGGCTCCTACGAGCAGTACTTC | few | TRBJ2-7 | TRBV9 | .
CASSLTSGGLVIQYF | TGCGCCAGCAGCCTAACTTCAGGGGGTCTGGTCATTCAGTACTTC | few | TRBJ2-4 | TRBV4-1 | TRBD1
CSARVGTSGVYEQYF | TGCAGTGCTAGAGTCGGGACTAGCGGGGTCTACGAGCAGTACTTC | few | TRBJ2-7 | TRBV20-1 | TRBD2
CATSGGQGDNYGYTF | TGTGCCACCAGTGGAGGACAGGGTGACAACTATGGCTACACCTTC | few | TRBJ1-2 | TRBV24-1 | TRBD1
CASSQSSANLNTEAFF | TGTGCCAGCAGCCAGTCCAGTGCAAATCTGAACACTGAAGCTTTCTTT | many | TRBJ1-1 | TRBV3-1 | .
CASSYPQGGTEAFF | TGTGCCAGCAGTTACCCCCAGGGGGGCACTGAAGCTTTCTTT | few | TRBJ1-1 | TRBV6-2/TRBV6-3 | TRBD1
CASSPGGLYNSPLHF | TGTGCCAGCAGCCCCGGGGGGCTCTATAATTCACCCCTCCACTTT | . | TRBJ1-6 | TRBV7-8 | .
CASSLMTENTEAFF | TGCGCCAGCAGCCTCATGACAGAGAACACTGAAGCTTTCTTT | . | TRBJ1-1 | TRBV5-1 | .
CAISETRDRVTDTQYF | TGTGCCATCAGTGAGACGAGGGACAGGGTGACAGATACGCAGTATTTT | . | TRBJ2-3 | TRBV10-3 | TRBD1
CSVEDRQSTDTQYF | TGCAGTGTCGAGGACAGACAGAGCACAGATACGCAGTATTTT | few | TRBJ2-3 | TRBV20-1 | .
CSARDRDNQPQHF | TGCAGTGCTAGAGATCGGGACAATCAGCCCCAGCATTTT | few | TRBJ1-5 | TRBV20-1 | .
CASSYSGGSPLHF | TGTGCCAGCAGCTACAGCGGGGGGTCACCCCTCCACTTT | few | TRBJ1-6 | TRBV7-6 | .
CASSLTQGAASNEQFF | TGTGCCAGCAGTTTAACCCAGGGGGCTGCGTCGAATGAGCAGTTCTTC | few | TRBJ2-1 | TRBV28 | TRBD1
CASSTGNQETQYF | TGTGCCAGCAGTACAGGGAATCAAGAGACCCAGTACTTC | few | TRBJ2-5 | TRBV25-1 | .
CASSQVGGAETQYF | TGTGCCAGCAGCCAAGTGGGAGGTGCGGAGACCCAGTACTTC | . | TRBJ2-5 | TRBV3-1 | .
CASSPTGTITSGANVLTF | TGTGCCAGCAGCCCAACCGGGACAATTACTTCTGGGGCCAACGTCCTGACTTTC | . | TRBJ2-6 | TRBV9 | .
CASSMRLAGPEQFF | TGTGCCAGCAGTATGAGGCTAGCGGGCCCCGAGCAGTTCTTC | once | TRBJ2-1 | TRBV9 | TRBD2
CASSQVTRRTDTQYF | TGCGCCAGCAGCCAAGTTACGAGGCGGACAGATACGCAGTATTTT | . | TRBJ2-3 | TRBV4-1 | .
CASSLRTDYSNQPQHF | TGTGCCAGCAGCCTCCGGACAGACTATAGCAATCAGCCCCAGCATTTT | few | TRBJ1-5 | TRBV5-5 | .
CASSQVTLGLGGEQFF | TGCGCCAGCAGCCAAGTGACACTTGGGTTGGGGGGAGAGCAGTTCTTC | few | TRBJ2-1 | TRBV4-3 | .
CASSIHDMDQPQHF | TGTGCCAGCAGTATACATGACATGGATCAGCCCCAGCATTTT | once | TRBJ1-5 | TRBV28 | .
CASSSQRGATQYF | TGTGCCAGCAGCTCCCAACGGGGGGCGACCCAGTACTTC | many | TRBJ2-5 | TRBV7-2 | .
CASSLVGDAYGYTF | TGTGCCAGCAGTTTAGTGGGGGATGCCTATGGCTACACCTTC | . | TRBJ1-2 | TRBV12-3/TRBV12-4 | .
CASSETGTSNQPQHF | TGTGCCAGCAGCGAGACCGGGACAAGCAATCAGCCCCAGCATTTT | . | TRBJ1-5 | TRBV28 | .
CSAVRPGAGANTQYF | TGCAGTGCTGTCCGGCCAGGGGCGGGGGCGAATACGCAGTATTTT | . | TRBJ2-3 | TRBV20-1 | .
CASAPDRDSGNTIYF | TGTGCCAGCGCCCCGGACAGGGACTCTGGAAACACCATATATTTT | . | TRBJ1-3 | TRBV2 | TRBD1
CASSFGRLTIPTSYGYTF | TGTGCCAGCAGCTTCGGTCGACTTACAATCCCAACCTCCTATGGCTACACCTTC | few | TRBJ1-2 | TRBV7-9 | .
CATGGRNTEAFF | TGTGCCACCGGGGGACGGAACACTGAAGCTTTCTTT | . | TRBJ1-1 | TRBV6-6 | .
CASSQEAVEKLFF | TGCGCCAGCAGCCAAGAAGCCGTTGAAAAACTGTTTTTT | . | TRBJ1-4 | TRBV4-1 | .
CASSSRGESNQPQHF | TGTGCCAGCAGCTCCAGAGGGGAAAGCAATCAGCCCCAGCATTTT | . | TRBJ1-5 | TRBV9 | .
CASSLLAGGGQPQHF | TGCGCCAGCAGCTTGTTAGCGGGGGGTGGACAGCCCCAGCATTTT | few | TRBJ1-5 | TRBV5-1 | .
CASSLRPPPADTQYF | TGTGCCAGCAGCCTCCGACCTCCCCCGGCAGATACGCAGTATTTT | . | TRBJ2-3 | TRBV3-1 | .
CSATSGGSYNGQFF | TGCAGTGCCACCAGCGGGGGTTCCTACAATGGGCAGTTCTTC | . | TRBJ2-1 | TRBV20-1 | TRBD2
CASSPMPGEYEQYF | TGCGCCAGCAGCCCCATGCCAGGGGAATACGAGCAGTACTTC | few | TRBJ2-7 | TRBV4-3 | .
CASSLTGPYGYTF | TGCGCCAGCAGCTTAACAGGGCCCTATGGCTACACCTTC | many | TRBJ1-2 | TRBV6-5 | .
CASSQEKGLFLNGYTF | TGCGCCAGCAGCCAAGAAAAGGGACTTTTTCTAAATGGCTACACCTTC | few | TRBJ1-2 | TRBV4-3 | .
CASSRPPTEAFF | TGTGCCAGCAGCAGACCACCGACTGAAGCTTTCTTT | once | TRBJ1-1 | TRBV7-2 | .
CAAARSYEQYF | TGTGCCGCCGCAAGGTCCTACGAGCAGTACTTC | . | TRBJ2-7 | TRBV6-2/TRBV6-3 | .
CASSIDLGNQPQHF | TGCGCCAGCAGCATCGACCTGGGGAATCAGCCCCAGCATTTT | few | TRBJ1-5 | TRBV5-1 | .
CASSLVPTANTGELFF | TGCGCCAGCAGCTTGGTCCCGACAGCGAACACCGGGGAGCTGTTTTTT | . | TRBJ2-2 | TRBV5-1 | .
CASSQISGGTEAFF | TGTGCCAGCAGCCAGATAAGCGGGGGGACTGAAGCTTTCTTT | many | TRBJ1-1 | TRBV11-2 | .
CSALDRNSYEQYF | TGCAGTGCTCTAGACAGGAACTCCTACGAGCAGTACTTC | few | TRBJ2-7 | TRBV20-1 | .